The next 26 T cell receptor beta chains were all read from a single sample in a study of human T cells and chemical hapten exposure. TCRdb re-called the RACE reads with MiXCR, one entry per CDR3 protein. The sample has some 89,000 distinct CDR3 sequences; more than 8.5% are singletons. Documented time point: patch test 2, 6 weeks after DPC sensitization. Treatment indicated: therapeutic diphenylcyclopropenone sensitization with weekly scalp DPC. The specimen was whole blood, collected in connection with sensitization to the hapten diphenylcyclopropenone (DPC). All receptors come from a woman aged 30 to 39 with alopecia areata. Some clones in this sample may be carry-over from other donors' samples.

This clonotype appeared many times. The chain is built from TRBV20-1 and TRBJ2-1, with D possibly TRBD2 on 6 matching bases. The CDR3 totals 11 residues. The germline V and J ends were trimmed by 5 bases and 8 bases, with 10 bases remaining between them. The germline gives CDR1 DFQATT, CDR2 SNEGSKA (reference sequence). The chain's CDR3 is CSAASGHEQFF. CDR3 DNA: TGCAGTGCTGCAAGCGGGCATGAGCAGTTCTTC.

This clonotype has only a few counts. V gene TRBV5-1 combines with J gene TRBJ2-7, with 7 bases matching TRBD1. CDR1 and CDR2 (germline): SGHRS, YFSETQ. Unmatched junction bases numbered 4, after V lost 0 bases and J lost 7 bases. The CDR3 runs to 13 residues. DNA for the CDR3: TGCGCCAGCAGCTTGGGACAGGGAAAGGAGCAGTACTTC. This codes for CASSLGQGKEQYF.

A few counts support this clonotype. V and J are TRBV11-3 and TRBJ2-1; TRBD2 matches at 11 bases. V shed 5 bases and J 6 bases; nucleotides not matched to a gene: 9. The CDR3 loop spans 16 amino acids. Germline assignment: CDR1 SGHNT and CDR2 YENEEA. The CDR3 region is CASSARLGLAGNEQFF. The CDR3 DNA follows: TGTGCCAGCAGCGCTCGCCTCGGACTAGCGGGCAATGAGCAGTTCTTC.

The CDR3 nucleotides read TGCGCCAGCAGCTCGAACTACCCGGGACTAGCGGGAGGGCCTAGATGGTACGAGCAGTACTTC. Its protein product is CASSSNYPGLAGGPRWYEQYF. The chain uses TRBV5-1 and TRBJ2-7; 16 positions agree with TRBD2. The CDR3 length is 21 residues. Unmatched junction bases numbered 19, after V lost 3 bases and J lost 4 bases. Germline V gene lookup returns CDR1 SGHRS and CDR2 YFSETQ.

The CDR3 loop is CSAILQAPNEQYF. CDR3 DNA sequence: TGCAGTGCTATTTTACAGGCCCCCAACGAGCAGTACTTC. The chain joins TRBV20-1 to TRBJ2-7; D may be TRBD1 (5 bases). The CDR3 is made up of 13 amino acids. CDR1 is DFQATT, CDR2 SNEGSKA, per germline (reference sequence). The ends were cut back, 4 bases at V and 5 bases at J, with 15 bases in the middle.

V usage is TRBV3-1 and J usage is TRBJ1-4; unclear D gene. This CDR3 spans 15 amino acids. Looked up from germline, CDR1 is LGHDT and CDR2 is YNNKEL (reference sequence). Trimming stripped 3 bases from V and 1 base from J, with 9 bases between. The CDR3 protein is CASSQRGLTNEKLFF. CDR3 coding DNA: TGTGCCAGCAGCCAGAGAGGGTTAACTAATGAAAAACTGTTTTTT. Complete variable domain (other parts from reference TRBV3-1 and TRBJ1-4): DTAVSQTPKYLVTQMGNDKSIKCEQNLGHDTMYWYKQDSKKFLKIMFSYNNKELIINETVPNRFSPKSPDKAHLNLHINSLELGDSAVYFCASSQRGLTNEKLFFGSGTQLSVL.

This clonotype was seen ten or more times. V usage is TRBV18 and J usage is TRBJ1-1; 7 nucleotides line up with TRBD1. CDR3 size: 15 residues. Germline V CDR1 and CDR2: KGHSH, LQKENI. J was trimmed by 4 bases and V by 4 bases; bases with no gene match: 9. CDR3 coding DNA: TGTGCCAGCTCACGAGACAGGGCCGGAGGCACTGAAGCTTTCTTT. Encoded protein: CASSRDRAGGTEAFF.

This clonotype was found a few times. The V gene is TRBV7-2, the J gene TRBJ2-1; possibly TRBD1 for D (6 bases). This CDR3 comprises 15 residues. V lost 1 base and J lost 7, with 14 bases in between. CDR1 is SGHTA, CDR2 FQGNSA, per germline. The CDR3 here is CASSLEAGVGNEQFF. CDR3 nucleotides: TGTGCCAGCAGCTTAGAGGCAGGGGTGGGGAATGAGCAGTTCTTC.

In its sample, this clonotype was seen many times. This chain joins TRBV6-1 and TRBJ1-5; tentatively, D is TRBD1 (5 bases). The CDR3 has 15 residues. V dropped 0 bases and J dropped 7 bases, with 13 bases sitting between them. The germline CDR1 and CDR2 sequences are MNHNS and SASEGT. CDR3 sequence: CASSEASGEEQPQHF. The CDR3 DNA sequence: TGTGCCAGCAGTGAAGCGTCGGGGGAGGAACAGCCCCAGCATTTT.

V gene TRBV10-3 combines with J gene TRBJ1-5, with D maybe TRBD1 (6 bases). This CDR3 spans 13 amino acids. Germline CDR1 is ENHRY and CDR2 is SYGVKD. Trimming removed 2 bases from V and 6 bases from J, with 8 bases in between. The CDR3 DNA reads TGTGCCATCAGTGAGCAGGGGCGTCAGCCCCAGCATTTT. It yields the protein CAISEQGRQPQHF.

In its sample, this clonotype was seen many times. This chain uses TRBV6-5 with TRBJ1-1; TRBD1 matches at 7 bases. Trimming removed 7 bases from V and 6 bases from J; junction bases left unmatched: 11. This CDR3 is built from 14 residues. The V gene's germline CDR1 is MNHEY and CDR2 SVGAGI. In DNA, the CDR3 is TGTGCCAGCACCCGACCCGACAGGGCGGCTGAAGCTTTCTTT. This sequence encodes CASTRPDRAAEAFF.

The sample holds a few counts of this clonotype. The V and J genes are TRBV5-5 and TRBJ1-2, with D possibly matching TRBD1 (5 bases). V was cut by 4 bases and J by 3 bases, with 10 bases left in between. This CDR3 has 13 residues. Germline CDR1 reads SGHKS; CDR2 reads YYEKEE (reference sequence). The CDR3 coding sequence is TGTGCCAGCAGCCCGGACAATTACTATGGCTACACCTTC. Translation: CASSPDNYYGYTF. Full variable domain (remainder filled in from reference TRBV5-5 and TRBJ1-2): DAGVTQSPTHLIKTRGQQVTLRCSPISGHKSVSWYQQVLGQGPQFIFQYYEKEERGRGNFPDRFSARQFPNYSSELNVNALLLGDSALYLCASSPDNYYGYTFGSGTRLTVV.

V usage is TRBV27 and J usage is TRBJ2-2, with a tentative D call TRBD1 (6 bases). V shed 8 bases and J shed 6 bases, with 13 bases lying between them. The CDR3 covers 13 residues. Germline-derived CDR1 and CDR2 are MNHEY and SMNVEV (reference sequence). CDR3 residues: CASGGGVAGELFF. The CDR3 DNA is TGTGCCAGCGGTGGGGGCGTCGCCGGGGAGCTGTTTTTT.

This clonotype was seen at least ten times. The genes are TRBV6-2 or TRBV6-3 and TRBJ1-1, with unresolved D. The CDR3 loop spans 14 amino acids. The germline gives CDR1 MNHEY, CDR2 SVGEGT. The germline V and J ends were trimmed by 6 bases and 8 bases, with 19 bases remaining between them. CDR3 protein: CASSRVRGSPEAFF. The DNA for the CDR3 is TGTGCCAGCAGCCGAGTTCGGGGTTCCCCCGAAGCTTTCTTT.

This clonotype was seen at least ten times. The chain combines TRBV28 with TRBJ1-2; D might be TRBD1 (5 bases). Trimming removed 4 bases at V and 8 bases at J, with 11 bases between. CDR1 and CDR2 (germline): MDHEN, SYDVKM. The CDR3 consists of 12 residues. CDR3 sequence (DNA): TGTGCCAGCAGTTCCCAGGGAGAAGGCTACACCTTC. It yields the protein CASSSQGEGYTF.

This clonotype was detected many times. This chain links TRBV6-2 or TRBV6-3 with TRBJ2-3; TRBD2 aligns across 8 bases. Per germline, CDR1 MNHEY and CDR2 SVGEGT. The V segment lost 4 bases and the J segment 2 bases; nucleotides outside the gene matches: 8. CDR3 length equals 16 residues. DNA for the CDR3: TGTGCCAGCAGTTTCTCGGCGGGGGGCCTCACAGATACGCAGTATTTT. Encoded protein: CASSFSAGGLTDTQYF.

This clonotype was counted at least ten times. The V and J genes are TRBV7-9 and TRBJ2-1, with a tentative D call TRBD2 (6 bases). The length of the CDR3 is 13 residues. V lost 7 bases and J lost 4, with 11 bases in between. CDR1 SEHNR and CDR2 FQNEAQ come from the germline V gene (reference sequence). The CDR3 DNA sequence: TGTGCCAGCACCGTTGCGGGGTACAATGAGCAGTTCTTC. The encoded protein is CASTVAGYNEQFF. Complete variable domain (other parts from reference TRBV7-9 and TRBJ2-1): DTGVSQNPRHKITKRGQNVTFRCDPISEHNRLYWYRQTLGQGPEFLTYFQNEAQLEKSRLLSDRFSAERPKGSFSTLEIQRTEQGDSAMYLCASTVAGYNEQFFGPGTRLTVL.

This clonotype has ten or more counts. The chain carries TRBV3-1 and TRBJ2-3, with TRBD1 identical over 10 bases. Germline CDR1 LGHDT, CDR2 YNNKEL (reference sequence). Germline trimming cut 5 bases from V and 1 base from J; bases unmatched to any gene: 3. The CDR3 totals 15 residues. CDR3: CASSLTGGGTDTQYF. The CDR3 coding sequence is TGTGCCAGCAGCTTGACAGGGGGCGGCACAGATACGCAGTATTTT.

This clonotype was seen more than once but under ten times. This chain links TRBV7-8 with TRBJ2-1; 8 bases map to TRBD2. This CDR3 has 17 residues. V trimming: 3 bases; J trimming: 4 bases; junction bases outside the gene matches: 11. Germline V gene sequence: CDR1 SGHVS, CDR2 FQNEAQ. The CDR3 region has the DNA TGTGCCAGCAGCTTTACTGCCCGGGGGGGCTCTTACAATGAGCAGTTCTTC. This codes for CASSFTARGGSYNEQFF.

This clonotype was picked up a small number of times. The rearrangement links TRBV7-6 to TRBJ2-5; possible D gene TRBD1, 6 bases. The length of the CDR3 is 13 residues. The V gene's germline CDR1 is SGHVS and CDR2 FNYEAQ. Trimming removed 6 bases from V and 2 bases from J, with 10 bases in between. CDR3 region: CASSIGTQETQYF. CDR3 bases: TGTGCCAGCAGTATCGGGACACAAGAGACCCAGTACTTC.

There are many counts of this clonotype. This rearrangement joins TRBV7-2 to TRBJ1-3; D is uncertain. V gave up 2 bases and J gave up 0 bases, with 11 bases separating them. The CDR3 is made up of 16 amino acids. Germline CDR1 reads SGHTA; CDR2 reads FQGNSA. Here the CDR3 DNA reads TGTGCCAGCAGCTTAATAGCAGGCGACTCTGGAAACACCATATATTTT. Its protein is CASSLIAGDSGNTIYF.

This clonotype occurred a few times. V and J are TRBV29-1 and TRBJ1-1; D call uncertain. The CDR3 has 11 residues. The V gene lost 4 bases and the J gene lost 5 bases, with 8 bases spanning the gap. Germline V gene data show CDR1 as SQVTM and CDR2 as ANQGSEA. The CDR3 here is CSVVSGTEAFF. The CDR3, as DNA: TGCAGCGTTGTATCTGGGACTGAAGCTTTCTTT.

The count of this clonotype is one. V gene TRBV9 combines with J gene TRBJ2-2; possibly TRBD2 for D (5 bases). The CDR3 is 14 residues long. V was pared by 0 bases and J by 7 bases, with 10 bases between. CDR1 and CDR2 from the germline V gene are SGDLS and YYNGEE. This chain's CDR3 is CASSVVEGNGELFF. CDR3 DNA: TGTGCCAGCAGCGTAGTCGAGGGTAACGGGGAGCTGTTTTTT. Using reference TRBV9 and TRBJ2-2 for the parts outside the CDR3, the full variable domain is DSGVTQTPKHLITATGQRVTLRCSPRSGDLSVYWYQQSLDQGLQFLIQYYNGEERAKGNILERFSAQQFPDLHSELNLSSLELGDSALYFCASSVVEGNGELFFGEGSRLTVL.

This clonotype has a count of ten or more. The J gene is TRBJ1-5, the V gene TRBV19; the match to TRBD1 covers 8 bases. The CDR3 sequence is 16 residues long. The V and J ends lost 1 base and 4 bases, in that order; junction bases with no gene match: 6. Germline CDR1 LNHDA, CDR2 SQIVND (reference sequence). Here the CDR3 DNA reads TGTGCCAGTAGTATAGGGACAGGGAGGGGTAATCAGCCCCAGCATTTT. Residues: CASSIGTGRGNQPQHF.

This sequence joins TRBV10-1 and TRBJ2-3; TRBD2 is a possible D gene (6 bases). CDR3 length: 17 amino acids. Trimming cost V 0 bases and J 0 bases, with 13 bases left between them. The V gene's germline CDR1 is WNHNN and CDR2 SYGVQD (reference sequence). Here the CDR3 reads CASSESLASASTDTQYF. The CDR3 DNA reads as TGCGCCAGCAGTGAGTCCTTGGCTAGCGCCAGCACAGATACGCAGTATTTT.

V and J are TRBV14 and TRBJ1-6; D unresolved. Looked up from germline, CDR1 is SGHDN and CDR2 is FVKESK. V was clipped by 1 base and J by 3 bases, with 7 bases between them. The CDR3 has 15 amino acids. The CDR3 loop is CASSQVSRYNSPLHF. CDR3 DNA: TGTGCCAGCAGCCAAGTGTCGCGCTATAATTCACCCCTCCACTTT.